The sequence of this T cell receptor beta chain was determined in a study of blood T cell repertoires in COVID-19. The length of the CDR3 is 15 residues. Trimming took 2 bases from V and 6 from J, leaving 14 bases between them. Germline V gene data show CDR1 as MDHEN and CDR2 as SYDVKM. Per the original methods: The authors estimated nucleated cell counts from reference gene primer amplification. Repertoires were generated with immunoSEQ multiplex PCR, while TCRdb's copy carries only in-frame clones and drops some. That table furnishes V, J and clone size, whereas the DNA furnished D and trimming. The table records a few hundred thousand clones, 88% of them present only once.

Sequencing was done on a sample of peripheral blood. V and J are TRBV28 and TRBJ1-5; a weak D match, TRBD1 (5 bases). This sequence was found in a woman aged 25-40 years with COVID-19, enrolled during active disease. CDR3 DNA: TGTGCCAGCAGTTTAATTCTAGGGGTAGGTCAGCCCCAGCATTTT. This translates into CASSLILGVGQPQHF.